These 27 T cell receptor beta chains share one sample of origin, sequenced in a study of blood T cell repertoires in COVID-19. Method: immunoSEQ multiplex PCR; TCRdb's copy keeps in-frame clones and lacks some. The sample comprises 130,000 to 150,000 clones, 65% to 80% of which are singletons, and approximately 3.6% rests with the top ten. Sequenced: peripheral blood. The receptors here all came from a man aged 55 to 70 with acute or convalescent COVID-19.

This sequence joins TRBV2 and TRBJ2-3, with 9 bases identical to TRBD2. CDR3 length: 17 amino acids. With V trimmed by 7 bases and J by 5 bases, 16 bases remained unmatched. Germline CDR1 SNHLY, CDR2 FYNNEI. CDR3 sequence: CASKSPAGGSFQDTQYF. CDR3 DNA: TGTGCCAGCAAAAGTCCGGCGGGAGGGAGTTTTCAAGATACGCAGTATTTT.

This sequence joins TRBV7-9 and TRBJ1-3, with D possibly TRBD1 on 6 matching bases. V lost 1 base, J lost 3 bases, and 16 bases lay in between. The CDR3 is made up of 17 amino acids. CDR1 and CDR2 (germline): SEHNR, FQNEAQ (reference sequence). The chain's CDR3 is CASSLGKGVPFGNTIYF. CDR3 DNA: TGTGCCAGCAGCTTAGGGAAGGGGGTTCCATTTGGAAACACCATATATTTT.

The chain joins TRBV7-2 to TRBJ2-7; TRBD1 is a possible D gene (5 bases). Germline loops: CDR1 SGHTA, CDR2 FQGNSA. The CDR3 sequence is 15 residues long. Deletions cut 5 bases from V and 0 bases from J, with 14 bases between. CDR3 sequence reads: CASSPGQPGSYEQYF. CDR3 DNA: TGTGCCAGCAGCCCCGGACAACCCGGCTCCTACGAGCAGTACTTC.

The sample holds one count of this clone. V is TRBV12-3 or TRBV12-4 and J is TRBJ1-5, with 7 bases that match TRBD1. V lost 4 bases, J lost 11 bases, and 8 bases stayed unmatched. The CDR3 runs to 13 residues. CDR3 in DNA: TGTGCCAGCAGTTCCGGACAGGCCTCGACCCAGCATTTT. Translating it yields CASSSGQASTQHF.

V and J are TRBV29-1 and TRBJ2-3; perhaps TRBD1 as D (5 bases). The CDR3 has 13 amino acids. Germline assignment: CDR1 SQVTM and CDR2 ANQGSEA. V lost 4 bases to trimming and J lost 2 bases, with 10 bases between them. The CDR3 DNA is TGCAGCGTTGCAGGGATCACCACAGATACGCAGTATTTT. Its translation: CSVAGITTDTQYF.

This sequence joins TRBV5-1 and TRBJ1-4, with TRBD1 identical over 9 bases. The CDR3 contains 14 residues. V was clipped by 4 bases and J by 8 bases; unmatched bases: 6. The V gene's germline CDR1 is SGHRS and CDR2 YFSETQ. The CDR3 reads CASSVGQGGEKLFF. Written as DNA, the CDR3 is TGCGCCAGCAGCGTGGGACAGGGAGGCGAAAAACTGTTTTTT.

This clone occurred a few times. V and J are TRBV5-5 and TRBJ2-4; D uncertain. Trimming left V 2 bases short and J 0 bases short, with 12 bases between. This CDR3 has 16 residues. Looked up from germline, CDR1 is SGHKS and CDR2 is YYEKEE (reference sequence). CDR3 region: CASSFQALLAKNIQYF. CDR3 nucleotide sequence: TGTGCCAGCAGCTTTCAGGCGCTTCTAGCCAAAAACATTCAGTACTTC. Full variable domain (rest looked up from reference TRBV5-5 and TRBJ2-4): DAGVTQSPTHLIKTRGQQVTLRCSPISGHKSVSWYQQVLGQGPQFIFQYYEKEERGRGNFPDRFSARQFPNYSSELNVNALLLGDSALYLCASSFQALLAKNIQYFGAGTRLSVL.

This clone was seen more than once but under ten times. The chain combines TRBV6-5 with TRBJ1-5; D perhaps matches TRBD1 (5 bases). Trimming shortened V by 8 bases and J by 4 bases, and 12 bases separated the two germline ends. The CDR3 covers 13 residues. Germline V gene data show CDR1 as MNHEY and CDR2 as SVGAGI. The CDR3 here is CASALGGNQPQHF. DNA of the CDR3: TGTGCCAGCGCATTGGGGGGGAATCAGCCCCAGCATTTT.

The CDR3 loop reads CASSLLSGSRNEQFF. In DNA form, the CDR3 reads TGTGCCAGCAGCTTACTTAGCGGGAGTCGGAATGAGCAGTTCTTC. The chain combines TRBV11-2 with TRBJ2-1, with 9 bases fitting TRBD2. With V trimmed by 2 bases and J by 7 bases, 6 bases remained unmatched. This CDR3 spans 15 amino acids. The germline gives CDR1 SGHAT, CDR2 FQNNGV.

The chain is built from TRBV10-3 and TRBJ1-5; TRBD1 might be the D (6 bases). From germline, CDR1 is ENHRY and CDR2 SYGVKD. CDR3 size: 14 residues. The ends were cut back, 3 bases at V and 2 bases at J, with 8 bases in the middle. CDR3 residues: CAISDSGGNQPQHF. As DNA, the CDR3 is TGTGCCATCAGTGACTCAGGGGGCAATCAGCCCCAGCATTTT.

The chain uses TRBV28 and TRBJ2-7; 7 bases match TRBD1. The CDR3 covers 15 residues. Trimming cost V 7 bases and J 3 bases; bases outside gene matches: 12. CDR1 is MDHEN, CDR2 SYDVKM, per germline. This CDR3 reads CASTVSTGINYEQYF. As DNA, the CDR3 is TGTGCCAGCACCGTCTCGACAGGGATAAACTACGAGCAGTACTTC.

Here the CDR3 DNA reads TGTGCCAGCAACGATTCAGGTCACCAGCATTTT. This translates into CASNDSGHQHF. V is TRBV28 and J is TRBJ1-5; D not resolved. Looked up from germline, CDR1 is MDHEN and CDR2 is SYDVKM. V gave up 7 bases and J gave up 12 bases, with 13 bases separating them. CDR3 length: 11 residues.

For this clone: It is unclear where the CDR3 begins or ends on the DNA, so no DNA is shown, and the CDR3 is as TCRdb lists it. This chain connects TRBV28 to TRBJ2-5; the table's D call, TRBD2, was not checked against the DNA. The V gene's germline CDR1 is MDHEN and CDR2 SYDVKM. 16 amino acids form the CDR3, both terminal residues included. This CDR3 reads CASSSSGLAEKETQYF.

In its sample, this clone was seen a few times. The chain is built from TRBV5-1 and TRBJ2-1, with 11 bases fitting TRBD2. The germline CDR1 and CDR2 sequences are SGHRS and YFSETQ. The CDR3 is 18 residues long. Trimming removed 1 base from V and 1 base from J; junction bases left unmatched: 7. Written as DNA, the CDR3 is TGCGCCAGCAGCTTGTCGCCTATAGCGGGAGGGTCCTACAATGAGCAGTTCTTC. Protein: CASSLSPIAGGSYNEQFF.

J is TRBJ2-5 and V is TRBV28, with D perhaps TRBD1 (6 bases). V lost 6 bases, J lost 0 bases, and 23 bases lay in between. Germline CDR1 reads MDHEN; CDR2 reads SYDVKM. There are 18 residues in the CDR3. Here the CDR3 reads CASSQPGQAPWYQETQYF. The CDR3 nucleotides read TGTGCCAGCAGCCAACCGGGACAAGCTCCTTGGTACCAAGAGACCCAGTACTTC.

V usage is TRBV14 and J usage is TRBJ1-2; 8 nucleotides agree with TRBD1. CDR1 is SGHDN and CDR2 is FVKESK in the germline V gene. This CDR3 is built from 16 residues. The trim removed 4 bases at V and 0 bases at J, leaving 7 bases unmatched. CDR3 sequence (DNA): TGTGCCAGCAGCCGAGGACAGGGTCCCTCTAACTATGGCTACACCTTC. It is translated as CASSRGQGPSNYGYTF.

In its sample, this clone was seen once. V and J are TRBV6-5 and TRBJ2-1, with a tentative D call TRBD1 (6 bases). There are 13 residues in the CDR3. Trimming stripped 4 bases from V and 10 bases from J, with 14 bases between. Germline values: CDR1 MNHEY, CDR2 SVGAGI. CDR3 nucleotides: TGTGCCAGCAGTTCTTTATCAGGGGTCGAGCAGTTCTTC. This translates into CASSSLSGVEQFF.

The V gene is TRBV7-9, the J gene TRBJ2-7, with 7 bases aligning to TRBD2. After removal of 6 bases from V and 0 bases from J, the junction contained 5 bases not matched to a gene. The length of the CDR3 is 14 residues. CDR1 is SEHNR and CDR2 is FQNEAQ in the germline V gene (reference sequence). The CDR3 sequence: CASSYGRFSYEQYF. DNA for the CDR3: TGTGCCAGCAGTTACGGGAGGTTCTCCTACGAGCAGTACTTC.

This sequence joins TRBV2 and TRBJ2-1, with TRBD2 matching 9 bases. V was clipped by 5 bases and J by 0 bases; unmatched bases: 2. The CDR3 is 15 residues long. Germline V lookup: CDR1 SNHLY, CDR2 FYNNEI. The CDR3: CASSYSGSSYNEQFF. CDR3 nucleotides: TGTGCCAGCAGTTATAGCGGGAGCTCCTACAATGAGCAGTTCTTC.

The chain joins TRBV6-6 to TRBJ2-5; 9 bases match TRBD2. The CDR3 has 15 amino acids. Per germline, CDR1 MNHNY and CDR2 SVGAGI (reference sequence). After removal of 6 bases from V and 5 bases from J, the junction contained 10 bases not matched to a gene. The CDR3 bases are TGTGCCAGCAGAGAGGGATTTAGCGGGAGTGAGACCCAGTACTTC. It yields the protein CASREGFSGSETQYF.

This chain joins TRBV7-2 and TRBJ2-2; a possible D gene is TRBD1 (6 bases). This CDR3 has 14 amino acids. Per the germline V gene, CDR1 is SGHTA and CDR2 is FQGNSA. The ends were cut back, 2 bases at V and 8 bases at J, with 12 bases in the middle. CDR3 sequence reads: CASSLPGVPGELFF. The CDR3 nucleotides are TGTGCCAGCAGCTTACCAGGGGTACCTGGGGAGCTGTTTTTT. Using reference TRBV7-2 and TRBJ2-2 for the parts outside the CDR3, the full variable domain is GAGVSQSPSNKVTEKGKDVELRCDPISGHTALYWYRQSLGQGLEFLIYFQGNSAPDKSGLPSDRFSAERTGGSVSTLTIQRTQQEDSAVYLCASSLPGVPGELFFGEGSRLTVL.

Here the CDR3 reads CASSLGPGSTDTQYF. CDR3 nucleotide sequence: TGCGCCAGCAGCTTAGGACCGGGAAGCACAGATACGCAGTATTTT. The chain recombines TRBV5-1 with TRBJ2-3; weak D call: TRBD2 (5 bases). Trimming cost V 2 bases and J 0 bases, with 10 bases left between them. Germline values: CDR1 SGHRS, CDR2 YFSETQ. The CDR3 spans 15 residues.

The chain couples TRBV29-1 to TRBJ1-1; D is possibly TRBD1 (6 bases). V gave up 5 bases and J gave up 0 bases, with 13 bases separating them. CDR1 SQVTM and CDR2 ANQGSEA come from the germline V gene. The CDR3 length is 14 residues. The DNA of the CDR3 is TGCAGCGTTATCCGATCAGGGGTGAACACTGAAGCTTTCTTT. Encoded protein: CSVIRSGVNTEAFF.

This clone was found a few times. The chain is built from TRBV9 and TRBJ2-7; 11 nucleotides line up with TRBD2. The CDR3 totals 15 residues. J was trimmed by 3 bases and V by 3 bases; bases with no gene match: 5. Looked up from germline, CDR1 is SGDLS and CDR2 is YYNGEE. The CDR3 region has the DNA TGTGCCAGCAGCGAAGTAGCGGGAGGGATCTACGAGCAGTACTTC. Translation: CASSEVAGGIYEQYF.

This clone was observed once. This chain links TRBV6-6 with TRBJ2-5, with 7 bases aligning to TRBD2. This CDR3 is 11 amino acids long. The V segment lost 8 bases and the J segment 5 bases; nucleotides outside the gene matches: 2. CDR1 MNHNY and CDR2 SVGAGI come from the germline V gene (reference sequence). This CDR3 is CASGEGETQYF. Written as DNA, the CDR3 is TGTGCCAGCGGGGAGGGGGAGACCCAGTACTTC.

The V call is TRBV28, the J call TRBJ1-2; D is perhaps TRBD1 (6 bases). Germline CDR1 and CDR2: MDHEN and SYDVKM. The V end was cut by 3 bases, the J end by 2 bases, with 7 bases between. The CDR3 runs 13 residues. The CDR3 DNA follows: TGTGCCAGCAGTTTGCAGGGGAACTATGGCTACACCTTC. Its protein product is CASSLQGNYGYTF.

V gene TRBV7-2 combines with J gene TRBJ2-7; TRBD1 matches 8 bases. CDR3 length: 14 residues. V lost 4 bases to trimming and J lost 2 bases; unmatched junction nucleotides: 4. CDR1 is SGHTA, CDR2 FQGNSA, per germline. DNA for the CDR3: TGTGCCAGCAGCTCCGGACAGGGAACCTACGAGCAGTACTTC. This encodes CASSSGQGTYEQYF.